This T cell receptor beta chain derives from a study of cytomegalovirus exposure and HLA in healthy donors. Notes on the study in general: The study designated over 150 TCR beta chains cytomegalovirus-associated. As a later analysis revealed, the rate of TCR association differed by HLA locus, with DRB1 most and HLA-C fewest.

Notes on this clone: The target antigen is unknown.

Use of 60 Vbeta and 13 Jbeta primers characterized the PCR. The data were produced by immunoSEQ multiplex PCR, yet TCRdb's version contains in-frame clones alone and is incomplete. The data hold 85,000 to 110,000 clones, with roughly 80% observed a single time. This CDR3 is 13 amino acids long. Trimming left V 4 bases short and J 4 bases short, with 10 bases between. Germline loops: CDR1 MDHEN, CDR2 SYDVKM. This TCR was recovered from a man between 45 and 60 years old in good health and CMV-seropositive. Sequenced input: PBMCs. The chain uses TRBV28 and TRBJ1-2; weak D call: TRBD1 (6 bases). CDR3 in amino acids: CASSSSGAYGYTF. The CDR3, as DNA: TGTGCCAGCAGTTCCTCAGGGGCCTATGGCTACACCTTC.